A selection of T cell receptor beta chains follows, all from one sample in a study of blood T cell repertoires in COVID-19. Repertoires were generated with immunoSEQ multiplex PCR, while TCRdb's copy carries only in-frame clones and drops some. The data show 150,000 or so clones, approximately 84% seen once. Sequenced input: peripheral blood. The receptors were gathered from a human donor in a cohort sampled during active COVID-19. Both conserved end residues are part of each CDR3. D genes are given only for firm matches. Clone size is given for some rows only: seen once, a few or many times, or a class if the clone is expanded.

j_gene,v_gene,abundance,d_gene,CDR3aa,CDR3nt
TRBJ2-7,TRBV6-5,NA,TRBD1,CASRKQGAYEQYF,TGTGCCAGCAGGAAACAGGGGGCATACGAGCAGTACTTC
TRBJ1-2,TRBV11-3,NA,TRBD1,CASSPRTGYGFNYGYTF,TGTGCCAGCAGCCCTCGGACAGGGTATGGATTCAACTATGGCTACACCTTC
TRBJ2-5,TRBV6-6,once,NA,CASSFPLGAGETQYF,TGTGCCAGCTCGTTCCCCCTAGGCGCAGGGGAGACCCAGTACTTC
TRBJ1-1,TRBV6-5,NA,NA,CASSYNRAEMNTEAFF,TGTGCCAGCAGTTACAACAGGGCTGAAATGAACACTGAAGCTTTCTTT
TRBJ2-1,TRBV5-5,NA,TRBD1,CASSLGTGFNEQFF,TGTGCCAGCAGCTTGGGGACAGGGTTCAATGAGCAGTTCTTC
TRBJ1-2,TRBV5-1,NA,TRBD1,CASSPEAGQGALGYGYTF,TGCGCCAGCAGCCCGGAGGCGGGACAGGGTGCCCTCGGGTATGGCTACACCTTC
TRBJ1-1,TRBV19,NA,NA,CASSIRRGAPSTEAFF,TGTGCCAGTAGTATTAGACGGGGGGCTCCCAGCACTGAAGCTTTCTTT
TRBJ1-2,TRBV4-1,NA,NA,CASSQGPGASYGYTF,TGCGCCAGCAGCCAAGGGCCCGGAGCTAGCTATGGCTACACCTTC
TRBJ1-5,TRBV6-2/TRBV6-3,NA,TRBD1,CASSYSSGQDSQPQHF,TGTGCCAGCAGTTACAGTTCTGGACAGGACTCTCAGCCCCAGCATTTT
TRBJ1-5,TRBV19,NA,NA,CASSINNNQPQHF,TGTGCCAGTAGTATAAACAACAATCAGCCCCAGCATTTT
TRBJ1-1,TRBV4-2,NA,NA,CASSQDTRQEWEMNTEAFF,TGTGCCAGCAGCCAAGACACAAGACAGGAATGGGAGATGAACACTGAAGCTTTCTTT
TRBJ1-2,TRBV10-3,NA,NA,CAISYRDLDYGYTF,TGTGCCATCAGTTACAGGGATCTCGACTATGGCTACACCTTC
TRBJ2-1,TRBV7-3,NA,NA,CASSPTAGSYNEQFF,TGTGCCAGCAGCCCCACCGCGGGCTCCTACAATGAGCAGTTCTTC
TRBJ1-1,TRBV5-1,NA,NA,CASSSRGENTEAFF,TGCGCCAGCAGCTCCCGGGGGGAGAACACTGAAGCTTTCTTT
TRBJ2-7,TRBV19,few,TRBD1,CASSIRWGQGSYEQYF,TGTGCCAGTAGTATAAGATGGGGACAGGGATCCTACGAGCAGTACTTC
TRBJ1-1,TRBV5-6,NA,NA,CASSFNRNTEAFF,TGTGCCAGCAGCTTTAACAGGAATACTGAAGCTTTCTTT
TRBJ2-3,TRBV15,NA,NA,CATSETAARTDTQYF,TGTGCCACCAGCGAGACGGCCGCGAGGACAGATACGCAGTATTTT
TRBJ1-6,TRBV7-9,NA,TRBD1,CASSSTDREGSPLHF,TGTGCCAGCAGCTCTACGGACAGGGAAGGTTCACCCCTCCACTTT
TRBJ2-3,TRBV28,few,NA,CASSLKSSGKKYF,TGTGCCAGCAGTTTGAAATCTTCGGGAAAGAAGTATTTT
TRBJ2-3,TRBV7-9,NA,NA,CASSLAKDTQYF,TGTGCCAGCAGCTTAGCCAAAGATACGCAGTATTTT
TRBJ1-1,TRBV14,once,TRBD1,CASSPLRLSGGLNTEAFF,TGTGCCAGCAGCCCCTTAAGGTTGTCAGGGGGCTTGAACACTGAAGCTTTCTTT
TRBJ2-3,TRBV5-1,NA,TRBD1,CASSLGGQGLTDTQYF,TGCGCCAGCAGCTTGGGGGGACAGGGGTTGACAGATACGCAGTATTTT
TRBJ2-1,TRBV24-1,once,TRBD2,CATSAPRGVPFF,TGTGCCACCAGTGCCCCTCGGGGGGTCCCGTTCTTC
TRBJ2-3,TRBV21-1,once,NA,CASSKVGVAGGPGTQYF,TGTGCCAGCAGCAAAGTCGGAGTAGCGGGGGGGCCGGGTACGCAGTATTTT
TRBJ2-7,TRBV29-1,NA,NA,CSVKFQGGSYEQYF,TGCAGCGTAAAATTCCAGGGCGGTTCTTACGAGCAGTACTTC
TRBJ2-5,TRBV13,NA,NA,CASSRTGSRETQYF,TGTGCCAGCAGTCGTACAGGGTCACGGGAGACCCAGTACTTC
TRBJ2-6,TRBV5-1,NA,NA,CASSLGAQAGANVLTF,TGCGCCAGCAGCTTGGGGGCACAAGCTGGGGCCAACGTCCTGACTTTC
TRBJ1-1,TRBV7-8,NA,NA,CASSLGGGTEAFF,TGTGCCAGCAGCTTAGGAGGGGGCACTGAAGCTTTCTTT
TRBJ1-4,TRBV18,NA,NA,CASSPTDVRGGEKLFF,TGTGCCAGCTCACCTACGGACGTGAGGGGGGGTGAAAAACTGTTTTTT
TRBJ1-1,TRBV9,NA,TRBD1,CASSAPPGGTAENTEAFF,TGTGCCAGCAGCGCACCCCCAGGGGGGACAGCAGAGAACACTGAAGCTTTCTTT
TRBJ2-7,TRBV6-1,NA,NA,CASSELFSPYEQYF,TGTGCCAGCAGTGAATTATTTTCTCCCTACGAGCAGTACTTC
TRBJ1-1,TRBV19,NA,TRBD1,CASRPGQGRRDTEAFF,TGTGCCAGTAGACCCGGACAGGGCCGGCGGGACACTGAAGCTTTCTTT
TRBJ1-6,TRBV7-3,NA,TRBD1,CASSLTGGHSPLHF,TGTGCCAGCAGCCTAACAGGGGGCCATTCACCCCTCCACTTT
TRBJ2-2,TRBV6-2/TRBV6-3,few,TRBD2,CASSPTSGRVGELFF,TGTGCCAGCAGTCCAACTAGCGGGAGGGTCGGGGAGCTGTTTTTT
TRBJ1-4,TRBV5-6,NA,NA,CASSLGRGNEKLFF,TGTGCCAGCAGCTTGGGGCGGGGAAATGAAAAACTGTTTTTT
TRBJ1-2,TRBV11-3,NA,NA,CASSLGTPGGYGYTF,TGTGCCAGCAGCTTAGGGACACCGGGGGGGTATGGCTACACCTTC
TRBJ2-5,TRBV10-3,NA,TRBD1,CAISEARDRSRETQYF,TGTGCCATCAGTGAGGCCCGGGACAGGTCTCGAGAGACCCAGTACTTC